This TCR beta chain was recorded in a study of CD8 T cells in Susac syndrome. Random hexamers were used to reverse transcribe the RNA input (about 0.5 to 1 ug). Coverage of TCR beta CDR3 amplification by immunoSEQ multiplex PCR extended to 54 Vbeta and 13 Jbeta. TCRdb ran MiXCR on the immunoSEQ multiplex PCR reads and lists one entry per CDR3 protein. There are approximately 120,000 distinct CDR3 sequences in the sample; 85% to 95% occur only once, and about 0.12% lies in the top ten. Negative isolation yielded CD4+ and CD8+ T cells, and FACS enriched TEMRA cells. Study results and caveats: Regarding the TCR sequencing and HLA analysis, the study admitted that a relatively small number of individuals were involved.

On this clonotype itself: Its cognate antigen is unknown.

The sample was CD8+ T cells from PBMCs. The receptor was derived from a human donor in good health.

The CDR3: CSVEDGGIYEQYF. CDR3 coding DNA: TGCAGCGTTGAAGACGGGGGGATCTACGAGCAGTACTTC. The gene calls are TRBV29-1 and TRBJ2-7; TRBD2 matches 7 bases. The CDR3 is made up of 13 amino acids. The germline CDR1 and CDR2 sequences are SQVTM and ANQGSEA. V lost 0 bases to trimming and J lost 3 bases; unmatched junction nucleotides: 2.